In its sample, the clone carrying this T cell receptor beta chain was seen many times. The CDR3 contains 16 residues. CDR1 is SEHNR, CDR2 FQNEAQ, per germline (reference sequence). V was trimmed by 6 bases and J by 7 bases, leaving 22 bases between them. The sample comes from a study of response to subunit inactivated influenza vaccine. In TCRdb, the RT-PCR reads were re-called with MiXCR into one record per CDR3 protein. Seen here are a few hundred thousand distinct CDR3 sequences, roughly 22% observed once, and the top ten hold under 13%. V is TRBV7-9 and J is TRBJ2-1, with D maybe TRBD1 (6 bases). This clonotype was sampled from a man between 50 and 69 years old who received an inactivated influenza vaccine. Sequencing used PBMCs from blood, obtained 21 months after vaccination. The CDR3 protein is CASSPPHSGQRNEQFF. CDR3 bases: TGTGCCAGCAGTCCACCTCACAGTGGACAGAGGAATGAGCAGTTCTTC.